Listed below are T cell receptor beta chains from one sample, sequenced in a study of cytomegalovirus exposure and HLA in healthy donors. Data came from immunoSEQ multiplex PCR; TCRdb stores just in-frame clones and leaves some out. The table includes 150,000 to 200,000 clones, roughly 80% detected once. Sample: PBMCs. These TCRs come from a woman aged 50 to 60 in good health and CMV-seronegative. Both conserved end residues are part of each CDR3. Fields, in order: J gene, D gene, clone size, V gene, CDR3 DNA, CDR3 protein. A D gene is named only where the DNA matches it firmly. Some rows mark clone size as missing; the rest say once, few, many or name a class of expanded clone.

J gene: TRBJ2-7; D gene: TRBD2; clone size: NA; V gene: TRBV4-2; CDR3 DNA: TGTGCCAGCAGCCCCGGGAGGGCCTACGAGCAGTACTTC; CDR3 protein: CASSPGRAYEQYF
J gene: TRBJ1-1; D gene: NA; clone size: NA; V gene: TRBV18; CDR3 DNA: TGTGCCAGCTCACCCTCAGGACAGATTGGCACTGAAGCTTTCTTT; CDR3 protein: CASSPSGQIGTEAFF
J gene: TRBJ2-2; D gene: TRBD2; clone size: NA; V gene: TRBV5-1; CDR3 DNA: TGCGCCAGCAGCTTGGGGCTAGCGGGAGAGATCGGGGAGCTGTTTTTT; CDR3 protein: CASSLGLAGEIGELFF
J gene: TRBJ2-1; D gene: TRBD2; clone size: NA; V gene: TRBV10-3; CDR3 DNA: TGTGCCATAAGGGGGACTAGCGGGGAGGACTACAATGAGCAGTTCTTC; CDR3 protein: CAIRGTSGEDYNEQFF
J gene: TRBJ2-1; D gene: TRBD2; clone size: NA; V gene: TRBV4-2; CDR3 DNA: TGTGCCAGCAGCCGAAGCCTAGCGGGGTCGCGTTACAATGAGCAGTTCTTC; CDR3 protein: CASSRSLAGSRYNEQFF
J gene: TRBJ2-7; D gene: TRBD1; clone size: NA; V gene: TRBV4-3; CDR3 DNA: TGCGCCAGCAGCCCAGGACAGGGTTTGTACGAGCAGTACTTC; CDR3 protein: CASSPGQGLYEQYF
J gene: TRBJ1-4; D gene: TRBD1; clone size: NA; V gene: TRBV5-1; CDR3 DNA: TGCGCCAGCAGCCTTAGTACAGGGGCTAATGAAAAACTGTTTTTT; CDR3 protein: CASSLSTGANEKLFF
J gene: TRBJ2-7; D gene: NA; clone size: NA; V gene: TRBV19; CDR3 DNA: TGTGCCAGTAGTGCAGACAGGTCCCCTAGGCCCTACGAGCAGTACTTC; CDR3 protein: CASSADRSPRPYEQYF
J gene: TRBJ2-7; D gene: NA; clone size: NA; V gene: TRBV27; CDR3 DNA: TGTGCCAGCAGCTGCTACGAGCAGTACTTC; CDR3 protein: CASSCYEQYF
J gene: TRBJ2-2; D gene: TRBD2; clone size: NA; V gene: TRBV7-2; CDR3 DNA: TGTGCCAGCAGCTTAATGCTAGCGGGAGCAGGCGGGGAGCTGTTTTTT; CDR3 protein: CASSLMLAGAGGELFF
J gene: TRBJ1-5; D gene: NA; clone size: NA; V gene: TRBV6-1; CDR3 DNA: TGTGCCAGCAGTGGCCAGGACAAACGTCAGCCCCAGCATTTT; CDR3 protein: CASSGQDKRQPQHF
J gene: TRBJ2-3; D gene: TRBD2; clone size: NA; V gene: TRBV29-1; CDR3 DNA: TGCAGCGTGGGAAAGCGGGAATCTACAGATACGCAGTATTTT; CDR3 protein: CSVGKRESTDTQYF
J gene: TRBJ2-2; D gene: TRBD2; clone size: NA; V gene: TRBV5-1; CDR3 DNA: TGCGCCAGCAGCTTGGGTCCAGCGGGAGAGGGCGGGGAGCTGTTTTTT; CDR3 protein: CASSLGPAGEGGELFF
J gene: TRBJ2-1; D gene: TRBD1; clone size: NA; V gene: TRBV28; CDR3 DNA: TGTGCCAGCTACTTAGGGACAGCTCGCCCCAATGAGCAGTTCTTC; CDR3 protein: CASYLGTARPNEQFF
J gene: TRBJ2-3; D gene: NA; clone size: few; V gene: TRBV7-6; CDR3 DNA: TGTGCCAGCAGCCCCTCAAGCCCCCATTCTCGCACAGATACGCAGTATTTT; CDR3 protein: CASSPSSPHSRTDTQYF
J gene: TRBJ1-2; D gene: TRBD1; clone size: NA; V gene: TRBV7-8; CDR3 DNA: TGTACCAGCAGCCAAGTACGGGACAGTGTCTATGGCTACACCTTC; CDR3 protein: CTSSQVRDSVYGYTF
J gene: TRBJ2-7; D gene: NA; clone size: few; V gene: TRBV18; CDR3 DNA: TGTGCCAGCTCACGTACCGATCAGGGTTATGTGTACGAGCAGTACTTC; CDR3 protein: CASSRTDQGYVYEQYF
J gene: TRBJ1-5; D gene: NA; clone size: NA; V gene: TRBV6-1; CDR3 DNA: TGTGCCAGCAGTGAGGGGACACATCAGCCCCAGCATTTT; CDR3 protein: CASSEGTHQPQHF
J gene: TRBJ2-5; D gene: TRBD1; clone size: NA; V gene: TRBV9; CDR3 DNA: TGTGCCAGCAGCGTTAGTTCCGGGACAGGGGGCTTAGGGACCCAGTACTTC; CDR3 protein: CASSVSSGTGGLGTQYF
J gene: TRBJ1-5; D gene: NA; clone size: NA; V gene: TRBV6-1; CDR3 DNA: TGTGCCAGCAGTGCCGGTTTCAATCAGCCCCAGCATTTT; CDR3 protein: CASSAGFNQPQHF
J gene: TRBJ1-1; D gene: NA; clone size: NA; V gene: TRBV5-1; CDR3 DNA: TGCGCCAGCACCCCCGGGACAATGAACACTGAAGCTTTCTTT; CDR3 protein: CASTPGTMNTEAFF
J gene: TRBJ2-7; D gene: NA; clone size: NA; V gene: TRBV7-2; CDR3 DNA: TGTGCCAGCAGCTTAAACGGCGGGACCTACGAGCAGTACTTC; CDR3 protein: CASSLNGGTYEQYF
J gene: TRBJ1-2; D gene: NA; clone size: NA; V gene: TRBV28; CDR3 DNA: TGTGCCAGCAGTTTACCGGGACTGTACTATGGCTACACCTTC; CDR3 protein: CASSLPGLYYGYTF
J gene: TRBJ1-1; D gene: TRBD1; clone size: NA; V gene: TRBV6-1; CDR3 DNA: TGTGCCAGCAGTGCGGACGTTGACAGGGCTCCTGAAGCTTTCTTT; CDR3 protein: CASSADVDRAPEAFF
J gene: TRBJ1-2; D gene: NA; clone size: NA; V gene: TRBV30; CDR3 DNA: TGTGCCTGGGGGCCGGATAATAACTATGGCTACACCTTC; CDR3 protein: CAWGPDNNYGYTF
J gene: TRBJ1-5; D gene: NA; clone size: few; V gene: TRBV7-8; CDR3 DNA: TGTGCCAGCGCCGAGCTGGCGGGTAATCAGCCCCAGCATTTT; CDR3 protein: CASAELAGNQPQHF
J gene: TRBJ2-3; D gene: TRBD2; clone size: NA; V gene: TRBV13; CDR3 DNA: TGTGCCAGCAGCCCTCGACTAGCGGGGGGCACAGATACGCAGTATTTT; CDR3 protein: CASSPRLAGGTDTQYF
J gene: TRBJ1-5; D gene: TRBD1; clone size: NA; V gene: TRBV6-6; CDR3 DNA: TGTGCCAGCACAGGGGGTCGTAATCAGCCCCAGCATTTT; CDR3 protein: CASTGGRNQPQHF
J gene: TRBJ1-5; D gene: NA; clone size: NA; V gene: TRBV7-2; CDR3 DNA: TGTGCCAGCAGCTTAGCAGGGGCGCGAGACAATCAGCCCCAGCATTTT; CDR3 protein: CASSLAGARDNQPQHF
J gene: TRBJ1-2; D gene: NA; clone size: NA; V gene: TRBV5-3; CDR3 DNA: TGTGCCAGAAGCTTAGAGGGTACTGCCTATGGCTACACCTTC; CDR3 protein: CARSLEGTAYGYTF